This T cell receptor (beta chain) was retrieved from a study of CD8+CD57+ T cells in acquired aplastic anemia. Overall study context: An average of about 3.4 ug of DNA was obtained from sorted CD4+ and CD8+ cells.

The CDR3 totals 15 residues. After removal of 1 base from V and 9 bases from J, the junction contained 9 bases not matched to a gene. Per the germline V gene, CDR1 is DFQATT and CDR2 is SNEGSKA (reference sequence). Genomic DNA provided the template from which TCR beta VDJ and CDR3 profiles were obtained. TCRdb called the reads again in MiXCR, with one record for every CDR3 protein. The sample has fewer than 200,000 distinct CDR3 sequences, over 40% seen once. Patients who underwent sequencing had shown CD8+CD57+ cell expansion by flow cytometry. There was no therapy given to any patient before the blood sampling took place. This clonotype was counted ten times or more.

The genes are TRBV20-1 and TRBJ2-7; 13 bases agree with TRBD2. The sample consisted of sorted CD4+, CD8+, or CD8+CD57+ T cells (not recorded which) from PBMCs. The clonotype comes from a human donor with aplastic anemia. CDR3 nucleotide sequence: TGCAGTGCTAGAGGCGGACTAGCGGGAGCCCATCGGCAGTACTTC. This translates into CSARGGLAGAHRQYF.